Shown below are 4 T cell receptor beta chains from a single sample sequenced in a study of monozygotic twins with inflammatory bowel disease. TCRdb derives one entry per CDR3 protein from the 5' RACE reads, leaving out DNA. Its clone listing holds approximately 400,000 distinct CDR3 sequences. Sequences were obtained from blood. These receptors came from a human donor with ulcerative colitis or Crohn's disease, or a healthy co-twin of an affected twin (not recorded which).

The chain is built from TRBV28 and TRBJ2-5; with no DNA, the TCRdb D assignment of TRBD1 cannot be verified. The CDR3 totals 13 residues. Germline CDR1 is MDHEN and CDR2 is SYDVKM. The CDR3 region is CASSLEGIETQYF.

The chain employs TRBV5-6 and TRBJ1-2; without DNA, the TCRdb call of TRBD1 cannot be checked. CDR1 SGHDT and CDR2 YYEEEE come from the germline V gene. CDR3 size: 16 residues. CDR3 sequence: CASSPGGRSANYGYTF.

The V gene is TRBV7-9, the J gene TRBJ1-1; absent DNA, TCRdb's TRBD1 call cannot be checked. Germline V CDR1 and CDR2: SEHNR, FQNEAQ (reference sequence). This CDR3 contains 12 residues. The CDR3 region is CASTPGNTEAFF.

The chain has TRBV7-3 and TRBJ2-3; TCRdb's assignment of TRBD2 cannot be checked, as there is no DNA. Germline V gene sequence: CDR1 SGHTA, CDR2 FQGTGA. The CDR3 length is 20 residues. The chain's CDR3 is CASSFLAGDPAREETDTQYF.